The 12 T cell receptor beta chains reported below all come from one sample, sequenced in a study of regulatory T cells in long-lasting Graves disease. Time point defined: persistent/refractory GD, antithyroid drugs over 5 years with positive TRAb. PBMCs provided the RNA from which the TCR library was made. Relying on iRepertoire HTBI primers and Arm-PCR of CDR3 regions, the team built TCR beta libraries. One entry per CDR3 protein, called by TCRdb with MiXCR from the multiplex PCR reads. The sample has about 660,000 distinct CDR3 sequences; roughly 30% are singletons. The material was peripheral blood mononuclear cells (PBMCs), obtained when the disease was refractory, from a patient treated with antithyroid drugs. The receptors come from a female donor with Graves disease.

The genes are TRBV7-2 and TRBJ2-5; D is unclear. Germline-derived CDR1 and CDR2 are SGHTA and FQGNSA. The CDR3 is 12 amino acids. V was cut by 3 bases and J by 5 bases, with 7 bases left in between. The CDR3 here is CASSFIVETQYF. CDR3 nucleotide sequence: TGTGCCAGCAGCTTTATCGTTGAGACCCAGTACTTC.

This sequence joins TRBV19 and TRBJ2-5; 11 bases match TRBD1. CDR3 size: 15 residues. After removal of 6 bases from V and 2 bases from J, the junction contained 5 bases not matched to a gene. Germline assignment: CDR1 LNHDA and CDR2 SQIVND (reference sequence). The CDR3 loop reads CASRGRDRGQETQYF. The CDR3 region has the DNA TGTGCCAGTAGAGGGAGGGACAGGGGGCAAGAGACCCAGTACTTC.

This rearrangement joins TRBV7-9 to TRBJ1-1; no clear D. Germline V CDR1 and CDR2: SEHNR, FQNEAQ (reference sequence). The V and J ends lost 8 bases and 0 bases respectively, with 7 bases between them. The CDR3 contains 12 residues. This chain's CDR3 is CASLPVNTEAFF. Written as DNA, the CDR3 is TGTGCCAGCCTGCCGGTGAACACTGAAGCTTTCTTT.

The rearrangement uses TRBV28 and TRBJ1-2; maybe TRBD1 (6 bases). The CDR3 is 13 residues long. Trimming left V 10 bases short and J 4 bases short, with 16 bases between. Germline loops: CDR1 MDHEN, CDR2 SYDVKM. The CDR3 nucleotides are TGTGCCATCACCGTGGGGGACACCTATGGCTACACCTTC. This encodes CAITVGDTYGYTF.

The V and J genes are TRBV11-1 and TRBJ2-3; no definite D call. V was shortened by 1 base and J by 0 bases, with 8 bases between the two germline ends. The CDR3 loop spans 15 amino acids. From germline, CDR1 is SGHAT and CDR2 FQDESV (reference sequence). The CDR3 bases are TGTGCCAGCAGCTTAGACGGATTCAGCACAGATACGCAGTATTTT. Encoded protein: CASSLDGFSTDTQYF. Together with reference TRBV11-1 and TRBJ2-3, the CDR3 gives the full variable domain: EAEVAQSPRYKITEKSQAVAFWCDPISGHATLYWYRQILGQGPELLVQFQDESVVDDSQLPKDRFSAERLKGVDSTLKIQPAELGDSAMYLCASSLDGFSTDTQYFGPGTRLTVL.

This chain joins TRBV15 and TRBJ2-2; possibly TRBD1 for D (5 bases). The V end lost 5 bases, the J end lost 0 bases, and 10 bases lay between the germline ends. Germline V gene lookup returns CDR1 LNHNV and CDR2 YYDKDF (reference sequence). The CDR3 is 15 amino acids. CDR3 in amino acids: CATSVQTANTGELFF. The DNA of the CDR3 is TGTGCCACCAGCGTCCAGACAGCGAACACCGGGGAGCTGTTTTTT. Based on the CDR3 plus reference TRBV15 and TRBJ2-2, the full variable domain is DAMVIQNPRYQVTQFGKPVTLSCSQTLNHNVMYWYQQKSSQAPKLLFHYYDKDFNNEADTPDNFQSRRPNTSFCFLDIRSPGLGDTAMYLCATSVQTANTGELFFGEGSRLTVL.

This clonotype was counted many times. The CDR3 region has the DNA TGTGCCAGCAGTTACTCCAACTCCTTTGGAAGACAGGGGGCATATTACGAGCAGTACTTC. Its protein product is CASSYSNSFGRQGAYYEQYF. The genes are TRBV6-2 or TRBV6-3 and TRBJ2-7, with 10 nucleotides matching TRBD1. This CDR3 has 20 residues. J lost 4 bases, V lost 0 bases, and 18 bases had no gene match. Per the germline V gene, CDR1 is MNHEY and CDR2 is SVGEGT.

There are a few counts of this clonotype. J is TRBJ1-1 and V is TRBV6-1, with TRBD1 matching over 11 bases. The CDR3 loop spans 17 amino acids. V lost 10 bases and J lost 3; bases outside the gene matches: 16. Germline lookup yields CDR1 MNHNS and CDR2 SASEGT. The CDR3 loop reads CATATRTGGLGYTEAFF. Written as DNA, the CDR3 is TGTGCCACCGCTACTAGGACAGGGGGCCTAGGGTACACTGAAGCTTTCTTT.

DNA for the CDR3: TGTGCCAGCAGTTACTCGGTTAGCACTCTCTACGAGCAGTACTTC. This translates into CASSYSVSTLYEQYF. This rearrangement joins TRBV6-2 or TRBV6-3 to TRBJ2-7; D gene ambiguous. The CDR3 has 15 residues. Germline CDR1 MNHEY, CDR2 SVGEGT. Trimming pared 0 bases from V and 3 bases from J, leaving 12 bases between.

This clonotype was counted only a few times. CDR3 sequence: CASTMTGQGTYGYTF. In nucleotides, the CDR3 is TGTGCCAGCACTATGACGGGACAGGGGACCTATGGCTACACCTTC. This chain uses TRBV6-1 with TRBJ1-2, with 10 bases matching TRBD1. The junction had 9 bases not matched to a gene; V was cut back by 7 bases and J by 4 bases. CDR1 and CDR2 from the germline V gene are MNHNS and SASEGT. The CDR3 contains 15 residues.

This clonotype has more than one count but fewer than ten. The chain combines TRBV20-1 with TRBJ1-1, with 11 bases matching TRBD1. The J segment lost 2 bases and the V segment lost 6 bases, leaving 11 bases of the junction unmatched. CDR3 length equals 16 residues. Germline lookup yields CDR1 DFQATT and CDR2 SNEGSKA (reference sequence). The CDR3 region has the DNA TGCAGTGCGGGGACAGGGGGGAAAAATACCAACACTGAAGCTTTCTTT. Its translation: CSAGTGGKNTNTEAFF.

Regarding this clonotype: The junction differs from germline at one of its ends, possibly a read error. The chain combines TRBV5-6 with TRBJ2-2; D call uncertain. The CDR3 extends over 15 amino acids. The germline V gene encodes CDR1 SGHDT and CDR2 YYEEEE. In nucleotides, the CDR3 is TGTGCCAGCAGCTTAAACAGCCCGAGCACCGAGGAGCTGTTTTTT. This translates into CASSLNSPSTEELFF.